Only one count was recorded for the clone carrying this T cell receptor beta chain. The CDR3 has 11 amino acids. V gave up 5 bases and J gave up 11 bases, with 10 bases separating them. From germline, CDR1 is MRHNA and CDR2 SNTAGT. The data belong to a study of OX40 agonist ivuxolimab in advanced cancers. At the level of the study: The drug used for patients, ivuxolimab, was an agonistic anti-OX40 (CD134) antibody. The dose-escalation group included hepatocellular carcinoma, melanoma, renal cell carcinoma and head and neck cancer.

Repertoires were generated with immunoSEQ multiplex PCR, while TCRdb's copy carries only in-frame clones and drops some. The data contain more than 15,000 clones, 73% of them singletons. This specimen was CD4+ or CD8+ T cells sorted from blood, taken in a trial of the OX40 agonist ivuxolimab. The rearrangement joins TRBV6-4 to TRBJ2-1; D unresolved. The receptor's source is an adult with an advanced solid tumor such as melanoma, head and neck, liver or kidney cancer. The CDR3 nucleotides read TGTGCCAGCAGTTATAGCACCCAGCAGTTCTTC. It translates to CASSYSTQQFF.